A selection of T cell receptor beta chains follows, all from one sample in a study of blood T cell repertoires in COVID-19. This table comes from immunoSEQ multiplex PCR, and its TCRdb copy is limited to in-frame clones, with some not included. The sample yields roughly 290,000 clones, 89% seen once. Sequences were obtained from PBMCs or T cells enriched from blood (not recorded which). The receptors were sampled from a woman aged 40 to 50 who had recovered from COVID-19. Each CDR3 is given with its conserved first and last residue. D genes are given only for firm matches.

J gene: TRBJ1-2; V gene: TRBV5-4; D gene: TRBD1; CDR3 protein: CASSGQGVANYGYTF
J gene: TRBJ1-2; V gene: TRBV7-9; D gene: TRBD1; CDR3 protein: CASSPTGGVGYTF
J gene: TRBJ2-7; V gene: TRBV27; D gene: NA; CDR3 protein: CASSLRDSRGEQYF
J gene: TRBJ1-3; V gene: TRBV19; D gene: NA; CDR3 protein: CASSKQSSGNTIYF
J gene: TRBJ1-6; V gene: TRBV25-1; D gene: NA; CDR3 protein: CASSAGFLVVSPLHF
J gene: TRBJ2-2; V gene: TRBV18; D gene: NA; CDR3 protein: CASSPLRQATGELFF
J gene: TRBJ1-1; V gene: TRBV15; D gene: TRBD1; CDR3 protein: CATSRDRDSNTEAFF
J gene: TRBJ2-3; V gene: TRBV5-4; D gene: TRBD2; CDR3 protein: CASSKGLAGTDTQYF
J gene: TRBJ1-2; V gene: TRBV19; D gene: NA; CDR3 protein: CASTPTLIGGIPNYGYTF
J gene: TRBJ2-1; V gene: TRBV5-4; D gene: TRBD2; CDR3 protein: CASRLSGTTWIF
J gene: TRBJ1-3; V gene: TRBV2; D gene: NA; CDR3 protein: CASSEDRAAGNTIYF
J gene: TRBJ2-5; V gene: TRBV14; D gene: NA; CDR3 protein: CASSQGRLGTKRDYGETQYF
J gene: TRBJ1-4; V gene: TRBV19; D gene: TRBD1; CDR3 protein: CASSVGTVNEKLFF
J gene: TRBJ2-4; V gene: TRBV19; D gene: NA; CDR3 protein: CASSIGWAAAKNIQYF
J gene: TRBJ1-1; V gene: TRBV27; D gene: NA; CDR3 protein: CASNSRAGGKNTEAFF
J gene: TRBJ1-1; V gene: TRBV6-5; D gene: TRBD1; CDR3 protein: CASSYGTGGTEAFF
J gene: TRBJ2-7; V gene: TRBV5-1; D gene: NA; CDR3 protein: CASSPVGGSYEQYF
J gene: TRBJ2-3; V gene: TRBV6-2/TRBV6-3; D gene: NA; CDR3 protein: CASTPPTGRDTQYF
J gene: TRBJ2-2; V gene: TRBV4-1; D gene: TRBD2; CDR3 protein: CASSPLSGRNTGELFF
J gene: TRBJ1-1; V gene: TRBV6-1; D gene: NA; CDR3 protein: CASSEFRNTEAFF
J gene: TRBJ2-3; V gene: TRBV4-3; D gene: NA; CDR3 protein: CASSQGGTQYF
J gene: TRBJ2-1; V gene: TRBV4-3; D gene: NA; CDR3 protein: CASSQDLELHEQFF
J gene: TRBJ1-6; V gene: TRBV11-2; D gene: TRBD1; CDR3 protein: CASKIGTGGVALHF
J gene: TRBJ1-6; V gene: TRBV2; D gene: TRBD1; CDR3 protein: CASRPDRDYSYNSPLHF
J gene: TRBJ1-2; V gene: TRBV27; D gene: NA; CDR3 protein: CASSTQGYGYTF
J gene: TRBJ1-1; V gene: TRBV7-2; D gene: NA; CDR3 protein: CASTYGWEGPEAFF
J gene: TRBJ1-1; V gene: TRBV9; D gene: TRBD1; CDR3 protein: CASSARTGNTEAFF
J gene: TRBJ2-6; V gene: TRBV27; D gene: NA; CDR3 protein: CASSLTGLLDYSGANVLTF
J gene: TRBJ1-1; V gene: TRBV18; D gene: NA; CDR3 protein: CASSPSTGTPHTEAFF
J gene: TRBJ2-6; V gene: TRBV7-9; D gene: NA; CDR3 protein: CASSPRTAGANVLTF
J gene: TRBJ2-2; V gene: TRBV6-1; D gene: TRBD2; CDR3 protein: CASSASGGANTGELFF
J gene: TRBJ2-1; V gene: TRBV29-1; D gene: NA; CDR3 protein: CSVSKGTPDVGFF
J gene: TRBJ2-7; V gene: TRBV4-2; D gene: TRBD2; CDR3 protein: CASSQGGGPKSLAGVQGIAEQYF
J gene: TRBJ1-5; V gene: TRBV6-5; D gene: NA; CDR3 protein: CASDRVGANQPQHF
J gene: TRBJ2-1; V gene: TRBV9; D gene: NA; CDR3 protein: CASSVAPTPTYNEQFF
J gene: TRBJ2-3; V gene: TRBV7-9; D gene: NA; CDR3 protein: CASSLGRDTQYF
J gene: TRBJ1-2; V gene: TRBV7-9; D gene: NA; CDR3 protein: CASSSSSGAHGYTF
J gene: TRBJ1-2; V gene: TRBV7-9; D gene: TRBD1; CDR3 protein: CASSLARGTGDYYGYTF
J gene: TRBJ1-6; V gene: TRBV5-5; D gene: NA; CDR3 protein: CASSLTGTYNSPLHF
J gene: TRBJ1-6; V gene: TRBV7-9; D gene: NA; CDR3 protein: CASSTGEGYNSPLHF